What follows are 23 T cell receptor beta chains derived from one specimen sequenced in a study of blood T cells in healthy people across ages. For the second PCR, which ran for roughly 6 to 12 cycles, a sample-barcoded 5' primer and a J-beta primer mix were used. TCRdb processed the 5' RACE reads anew with MiXCR; each CDR3 protein has one entry. Here the sample spans some 1,500,000 distinct CDR3 sequences, less than 45% being singletons. The source material was blood. These TCRs come from a woman aged 18-29 years in good health.

The chain has TRBV20-1 and TRBJ2-1, with no clear D. V shed 6 bases and J shed 0 bases, with 12 bases lying between them. CDR1 and CDR2 from the germline V gene are DFQATT and SNEGSKA (reference sequence). This CDR3 comprises 14 residues. CDR3 amino acids: CSAKGWVSYNEQFF. CDR3 nucleotide sequence: TGCAGTGCCAAGGGATGGGTCTCCTACAATGAGCAGTTCTTC.

V and J are TRBV12-3 or TRBV12-4 and TRBJ2-1; 7 bases are shared with TRBD2. This CDR3 has 18 residues. V was clipped by 5 bases and J by 4 bases; unmatched bases: 17. This chain's CDR3 is CASSPSPWRRELYNEQFF. The CDR3 bases are TGTGCCAGCAGTCCTTCCCCCTGGAGGCGGGAGTTATACAATGAGCAGTTCTTC.

The chain employs TRBV15 and TRBJ2-3; D may correspond to TRBD1 or TRBD2 (6 bases each). V lost 8 bases and J 7 bases, leaving 16 bases between the germline ends. This CDR3 contains 13 residues. Germline V gene data show CDR1 as LNHNV and CDR2 as YYDKDF (reference sequence). The chain's CDR3 is CATSGGGLNTQYF. For the CDR3, the DNA is TGTGCCACCTCCGGAGGGGGTCTTAATACGCAGTATTTT.

This clonotype was observed a few times. The chain links TRBV20-1 to TRBJ2-1, with D perhaps matching TRBD2 (6 bases). The CDR3 spans 13 residues. Trimming left V 6 bases short and J 3 bases short, with 12 bases between. Germline loops: CDR1 DFQATT, CDR2 SNEGSKA (reference sequence). Written as DNA, the CDR3 is TGCAGTGCGACCACCGGGAGCTACAATGAGCAGTTCTTC. This translates into CSATTGSYNEQFF.

The V call is TRBV6-6, the J call TRBJ1-4; no definite D call. CDR3 length: 13 amino acids. V was shortened by 2 bases and J by 13 bases, with 14 bases between the two germline ends. Germline CDR1 and CDR2: MNHNY and SVGAGI (reference sequence). This CDR3 is CASSYTFQAPLFF. The CDR3 region has the DNA TGTGCCAGCAGTTACACTTTTCAGGCTCCACTGTTTTTT.

This clonotype occurred once. J is TRBJ1-1 and V is TRBV6-6, with D perhaps matching TRBD1 (6 bases). Trimming stripped 2 bases from V and 1 base from J, with 14 bases between. The germline V gene encodes CDR1 MNHNY and CDR2 SVGAGI (reference sequence). The CDR3 is 16 amino acids. CDR3 in DNA: TGTGCCAGCAGTTACGAAGGACAGACTTCGAACACTGAAGCTTTCTTT. This codes for CASSYEGQTSNTEAFF.

Only a few counts were recorded for this clonotype. The chain couples TRBV7-2 to TRBJ1-2, with D possibly being TRBD1 (5 bases). CDR1 SGHTA and CDR2 FQGNSA come from the germline V gene. The CDR3 has 13 amino acids. V lost 3 bases and J 7 bases, leaving 12 bases between the germline ends. This chain's CDR3 is CASSFGTAGGYTF. The CDR3 nucleotides read TGTGCCAGCAGCTTCGGGACGGCGGGTGGCTACACCTTC. The whole variable domain, remainder taken from reference TRBV7-2 and TRBJ1-2, is GAGVSQSPSNKVTEKGKDVELRCDPISGHTALYWYRQSLGQGLEFLIYFQGNSAPDKSGLPSDRFSAERTGGSVSTLTIQRTQQEDSAVYLCASSFGTAGGYTFGSGTRLTVV.

This clonotype was seen only a few times. The V and J genes are TRBV2 and TRBJ2-7, with 7 positions matching TRBD2. Germline CDR1 reads SNHLY; CDR2 reads FYNNEI. The V and J ends lost 7 bases and 7 bases, in that order; junction bases with no gene match: 16. CDR3 length equals 15 residues. The DNA of the CDR3 is TGTGCCAGCAATCTCGAGCGGGGAGCGGACAATGAGCAGTACTTC. Its protein is CASNLERGADNEQYF.

The chain couples TRBV4-1 to TRBJ1-2; 8 bases are shared with TRBD1. Trimming took 1 base from V and 4 from J; bases not matched to a gene: 5. Germline lookup yields CDR1 MGHRA and CDR2 YSYEKL. CDR3 length: 15 residues. The CDR3 is CASSQVEDRGYGYTF. The CDR3 coding sequence is TGCGCCAGCAGCCAAGTCGAAGACAGGGGCTATGGCTACACCTTC.

The rearrangement joins TRBV5-1 to TRBJ1-6; D remains ambiguous. V lost 4 bases and J 7 bases, leaving 12 bases between the germline ends. CDR1 SGHRS and CDR2 YFSETQ come from the germline V gene. CDR3 length: 14 residues. The CDR3 DNA follows: TGCGCCAGCAGCCTTGGGGTTGGCAATTCACCCCTCCACTTT. Amino acid sequence: CASSLGVGNSPLHF.

The genes are TRBV10-3 and TRBJ2-5, with D perhaps TRBD2 (5 bases). The germline CDR1 and CDR2 sequences are ENHRY and SYGVKD. The ends were cut back, 4 bases at V and 2 bases at J, with 14 bases in the middle. The CDR3 is 15 residues long. As DNA, the CDR3 is TGTGCCATCAGTGGGGCAGGTCGGGGACAAGAGACCCAGTACTTC. It yields the protein CAISGAGRGQETQYF.

This chain links TRBV7-2 with TRBJ2-1; possibly TRBD2 for D (7 bases). This CDR3 comprises 14 residues. Germline V gives CDR1 SGHTA, CDR2 FQGNSA. V was trimmed by 1 base and J by 14 bases, leaving 18 bases between them. The CDR3 loop is CASSLGLAEGGEFF. The CDR3 DNA is TGTGCCAGCAGCTTAGGGCTAGCGGAAGGGGGGGAGTTCTTC. Based on the CDR3 plus reference TRBV7-2 and TRBJ2-1, the full variable domain is GAGVSQSPSNKVTEKGKDVELRCDPISGHTALYWYRQSLGQGLEFLIYFQGNSAPDKSGLPSDRFSAERTGGSVSTLTIQRTQQEDSAVYLCASSLGLAEGGEFFGPGTRLTVL.

In regard to this clonotype: A read error may produce the germline difference seen at one junction end. This chain links TRBV25-1 with TRBJ1-2; unclear D gene. The CDR3 covers 14 residues. Germline-derived CDR1 and CDR2 are MGHDK and SYGVNS. The CDR3 loop reads CARSESGGNYGYTF. CDR3 DNA: TGTGCCAGAAGTGAATCGGGCGGGAACTATGGCTACACCTTC.

V usage is TRBV7-2 and J usage is TRBJ1-1; no firm D call. This CDR3 has 13 residues. The germline V gene encodes CDR1 SGHTA and CDR2 FQGNSA. V dropped 5 bases and J dropped 4 bases, with 11 bases sitting between them. CDR3: CASSGSSGTEAFF. As DNA, the CDR3 is TGTGCCAGCAGCGGATCATCGGGCACTGAAGCTTTCTTT. Using reference TRBV7-2 and TRBJ1-1 for the parts outside the CDR3, the full variable domain is GAGVSQSPSNKVTEKGKDVELRCDPISGHTALYWYRQSLGQGLEFLIYFQGNSAPDKSGLPSDRFSAERTGGSVSTLTIQRTQQEDSAVYLCASSGSSGTEAFFGQGTRLTVV.

A word on this clonotype: Relative to the germline gene, one junction end is altered; a read error may explain this. The CDR3 DNA reads TGCGCCAGCAGCCATCAAGGCTCTGGGGCCAACGTCCCGACTTTC. It specifies CASSHQGSGANVPTF. The rearrangement joins TRBV4-1 to TRBJ2-6; perhaps TRBD1 as D (5 bases). Germline V gene sequence: CDR1 MGHRA, CDR2 YSYEKL. There are 15 residues in the CDR3.

This clonotype was seen at least ten times. V usage is TRBV29-1 and J usage is TRBJ2-7, with D perhaps TRBD1 or TRBD2 (5 bases each). Germline CDR1 SQVTM, CDR2 ANQGSEA. The CDR3 runs to 14 residues. The germline V and J ends were trimmed by 5 bases and 0 bases, with 14 bases remaining between them. The CDR3 region has the DNA TGCAGCGTTAGAGGGGTAATGACCTCCTACGAGCAGTACTTC. It codes for CSVRGVMTSYEQYF.

Comments on this clonotype: A much larger clone differs from this one at a single base, so this may be a read error. J is TRBJ2-7 and V is TRBV4-2; 10 nucleotides line up with TRBD1. Germline V gene lookup returns CDR1 LGHNA and CDR2 YNFKEQ. This CDR3 spans 18 amino acids. CDR3 loop: CASGQTRNRDRGIYEQYF. CDR3 DNA: TGTGCCAGCGGCCAAACCCGAAACCGGGACAGGGGCATCTACGAGCAGTACTTC.

The rearrangement joins TRBV5-1 to TRBJ2-1, with unresolved D. There are 14 residues in the CDR3. Germline-derived CDR1 and CDR2 are SGHRS and YFSETQ. V was pared by 4 bases and J by 6 bases, with 14 bases between. In nucleotides, the CDR3 is TGCGCCAGCAGCCCTAAGGCGGTTCCCAATGAGCAGTTCTTC. It is translated as CASSPKAVPNEQFF. Based on the CDR3 plus reference TRBV5-1 and TRBJ2-1, the full variable domain is KAGVTQTPRYLIKTRGQQVTLSCSPISGHRSVSWYQQTPGQGLQFLFEYFSETQRNKGNFPGRFSGRQFSNSRSEMNVSTLELGDSALYLCASSPKAVPNEQFFGPGTRLTVL.

This chain connects TRBV6-5 to TRBJ2-5; D remains unclear. V lost 0 bases and J 11 bases, leaving 16 bases between the germline ends. Germline loops: CDR1 MNHEY, CDR2 SVGAGI. CDR3 size: 14 residues. CDR3 residues: CASSYSERSNEQYF. The DNA for the CDR3 is TGTGCCAGCAGTTACTCGGAAAGAAGCAATGAGCAGTACTTC.

Points on this clonotype: Its ends do not fully match the called genes, so a read error is possible. The chain uses TRBV5-1 and TRBJ2-3, with D possibly matching TRBD2 (6 bases). The germline gives CDR1 SGHRS, CDR2 YFSETQ. This CDR3 contains 15 residues. The CDR3 bases are TGTGCCAGCAGCTCCGGGACTGCATCCACAGATACGCAGTATTTT. This codes for CASSSGTASTDTQYF.

CDR3 residues: CASNTQGSTEAFF. The CDR3 DNA sequence: TGTGCCAGCAACACTCAAGGGAGTACTGAAGCTTTCTTT. The chain is built from TRBV7-6 and TRBJ1-1; D uncertain. The CDR3 is 13 amino acids. CDR1 and CDR2 from the germline V gene are SGHVS and FNYEAQ. V was clipped by 7 bases and J by 5 bases, with 14 bases between them.

This clonotype came up a few times. The J gene is TRBJ2-3, the V gene TRBV27, with TRBD1 identical over 11 bases. V shed 7 bases and J 0 bases; nucleotides not matched to a gene: 3. Germline CDR1 reads MNHEY; CDR2 reads SMNVEV (reference sequence). The CDR3 runs to 15 residues. The CDR3 region has the DNA TGTGCCAGCACCGGGACAGGGGGTAGCACAGATACGCAGTATTTT. This translates into CASTGTGGSTDTQYF.

This clonotype was observed a single time. This chain joins TRBV28 and TRBJ2-6; D gene uncertain. With 4 bases removed from V and 4 bases from J, the gap between germline ends came to 8 bases. Germline assignment: CDR1 MDHEN and CDR2 SYDVKM. This CDR3 is 14 amino acids long. The CDR3 loop is CASSSTFGANVLTF. In DNA, the CDR3 is TGTGCCAGCAGTTCTACCTTCGGGGCCAACGTCCTGACTTTC.